The 24 T cell receptor beta chains below all came from one sample that was sequenced in a study of beta chain features in type 1 diabetes. The whole isolated RNA underwent reverse transcription, so sequencing captured expressed TCRB transcripts. Data came from immunoSEQ multiplex PCR; TCRdb stores just in-frame clones and leaves some out. The sample yields around 310,000 clones, roughly 14% seen once. These receptors are not linked to any known antigen. Study findings and constraints: TCRB CDR3s were moderately but significantly shorter in Type 1 diabetes patients in all four CD4+ subsets.

Sequenced input: naive CD4+ T cells from blood. The receptor set was obtained from a woman aged 18-30 years with type 1 diabetes.

This clone was picked up a small number of times. The chain joins TRBV29-1 to TRBJ1-1; 8 bases match TRBD1. CDR3 length equals 17 residues. The junction had 17 bases not matched to a gene; V was cut back by 1 base and J by 7 bases. Germline CDR1 SQVTM, CDR2 ANQGSEA. CDR3 loop: CSVEGPRGQGAMREAFF. The CDR3 nucleotides read TGCAGCGTTGAAGGCCCTCGGGGGCAGGGGGCGATGCGTGAAGCTTTCTTT.

J is TRBJ1-5 and V is TRBV29-1, with 7 bases that match TRBD1. CDR3 size: 13 residues. CDR1 and CDR2 from the germline V gene are SQVTM and ANQGSEA. V dropped 4 bases and J dropped 4; count of bases not matched to a gene: 4. For the CDR3, the DNA is TGCAGCGTTGGACAGGGACGTAATCAGCCCCAGCATTTT. This translates into CSVGQGRNQPQHF.

The chain is built from TRBV7-2 and TRBJ2-5, with a tentative D call TRBD2 (5 bases). Germline V gene lookup returns CDR1 SGHTA and CDR2 FQGNSA. Trimming took off 1 base at V and 4 bases at J, with 10 bases between the two ends. The CDR3 covers 14 residues. This CDR3 is CASSLVSERETQYF. For the CDR3, the DNA is TGTGCCAGCAGCTTAGTTAGCGAGAGAGAGACCCAGTACTTC. The full variable domain, its missing parts supplied by reference TRBV7-2 and TRBJ2-5, is GAGVSQSPSNKVTEKGKDVELRCDPISGHTALYWYRQSLGQGLEFLIYFQGNSAPDKSGLPSDRFSAERTGGSVSTLTIQRTQQEDSAVYLCASSLVSERETQYFGPGTRLLVL.

V and J are TRBV29-1 and TRBJ1-3, with D perhaps TRBD1 (6 bases). Trimming removed 7 bases at V and 2 bases at J, with 9 bases between. Germline CDR1 reads SQVTM; CDR2 reads ANQGSEA. The CDR3 consists of 12 residues. CDR3 sequence reads: CSAWTAGNTIYF. The CDR3 DNA follows: TGCAGCGCCTGGACAGCTGGAAACACCATATATTTT.

V and J are TRBV7-9 and TRBJ2-5; maybe TRBD2 (6 bases). Trimming shortened V by 1 base and J by 5 bases, and 11 bases separated the two germline ends. Germline CDR1 is SEHNR and CDR2 is FQNEAQ (reference sequence). The CDR3 totals 14 residues. Here the CDR3 reads CASSLGVGRETQYF. Written as DNA, the CDR3 is TGTGCCAGCAGCTTAGGCGTGGGGAGGGAGACCCAGTACTTC.

A few counts support this clone. The gene calls are TRBV9 and TRBJ2-5, with D perhaps TRBD2 (6 bases). CDR1 is SGDLS and CDR2 is YYNGEE in the germline V gene. V was pared by 3 bases and J by 2 bases, with 14 bases between. The CDR3 sequence is 15 residues long. The CDR3 sequence: CASSEIGGRQETQYF. Here the CDR3 DNA reads TGTGCCAGCAGCGAAATAGGAGGGCGACAAGAGACCCAGTACTTC.

The chain is built from TRBV5-1 and TRBJ2-1, with a possible D match to TRBD1 (6 bases). Germline assignment: CDR1 SGHRS and CDR2 YFSETQ. The CDR3 contains 15 residues. Trimming shortened V by 0 bases and J by 12 bases, and 19 bases separated the two germline ends. For the CDR3, the DNA is TGCGCCAGCAGCTTGGAGGGGGATACAATGAGTAGGCAGTTCTTC. It translates to CASSLEGDTMSRQFF. The complete variable domain, with remaining parts taken from reference TRBV5-1 and TRBJ2-1, reads KAGVTQTPRYLIKTRGQQVTLSCSPISGHRSVSWYQQTPGQGLQFLFEYFSETQRNKGNFPGRFSGRQFSNSRSEMNVSTLELGDSALYLCASSLEGDTMSRQFFGPGTRLTVL.

The rearrangement links TRBV5-1 to TRBJ2-7; 10 nucleotides match TRBD1. CDR1 is SGHRS and CDR2 is YFSETQ in the germline V gene. This CDR3 has 17 amino acids. V was clipped by 4 bases and J by 2 bases; unmatched bases: 12. The CDR3 region is CASSREDRTGGPYEQYF. Here the CDR3 DNA reads TGCGCCAGCAGCCGTGAAGACAGGACAGGGGGTCCCTACGAGCAGTACTTC. The complete variable domain, with remaining parts taken from reference TRBV5-1 and TRBJ2-7, reads KAGVTQTPRYLIKTRGQQVTLSCSPISGHRSVSWYQQTPGQGLQFLFEYFSETQRNKGNFPGRFSGRQFSNSRSEMNVSTLELGDSALYLCASSREDRTGGPYEQYFGPGTRLTVT.

With respect to this clone: Other DNA sequences in the same sample also yield this CDR3. CDR3 amino acids: CASSVGLTDTQYF. The CDR3 nucleotides are TGTGCCAGCAGCGTAGGACTCACAGATACGCAGTATTTT. The V and J genes are TRBV9 and TRBJ2-3; no clear D gene. There are 13 residues in the CDR3. Per the germline V gene, CDR1 is SGDLS and CDR2 is YYNGEE. Trimming removed 0 bases from V and 2 bases from J, with 4 bases in between.

V and J are TRBV30 and TRBJ2-5, with D maybe TRBD1 (5 bases). The germline V and J ends were trimmed by 1 base and 5 bases, with 11 bases remaining between them. CDR3 size: 13 residues. Germline V gene data show CDR1 as GTSNPN and CDR2 as SVGIG (reference sequence). The chain's CDR3 is CAWSAIPGETQYF. The CDR3 nucleotides read TGTGCCTGGAGTGCCATACCAGGGGAGACCCAGTACTTC.

This clone has only a few counts. The rearrangement links TRBV29-1 to TRBJ2-1, with 8 bases lining up with TRBD2. Trimming at V came to 3 bases and at J to 7 bases, leaving 14 bases not matched to a gene. The germline CDR1 and CDR2 sequences are SQVTM and ANQGSEA. The CDR3 is 16 amino acids. The DNA for the CDR3 is TGCAGCGTTGAGGTTCGGACTAGCACTCCCCGTAATGAGCAGTTCTTC. It is translated as CSVEVRTSTPRNEQFF.

This clone was seen once. V gene TRBV5-6 combines with J gene TRBJ2-7; possible D gene TRBD2, 6 bases. In germline, CDR1 is SGHDT, CDR2 YYEEEE. The CDR3 runs to 15 residues. Between the trimmed V and J ends, which lost 2 bases and 3 bases, there was a span of 15 bases. CDR3 DNA: TGTGCCAGCAGCTTAAGGAGCGGGTTCGGCTACGAGCAGTACTTC. It is translated as CASSLRSGFGYEQYF.

This clone was observed a few times. V and J are TRBV9 and TRBJ2-4; 8 nucleotides agree with TRBD2. With 3 bases clipped from V and 1 base from J, the junction kept 6 bases outside the gene matches. The CDR3 is made up of 16 amino acids. Germline V lookup: CDR1 SGDLS, CDR2 YYNGEE. The CDR3 region is CASSALSGGAKNIQYF. As DNA, the CDR3 is TGTGCCAGCAGCGCCCTATCGGGGGGGGCCAAAAACATTCAGTACTTC.

The chain couples TRBV4-3 to TRBJ2-3, with D possibly matching TRBD2 (6 bases). The germline V gene encodes CDR1 LGHNA and CDR2 YSLEER. CDR3 length: 15 residues. With 1 base removed from V and 3 bases from J, the gap between germline ends came to 11 bases. Here the CDR3 reads CASSQGFGGTDTQYF. In DNA form, the CDR3 reads TGCGCCAGCAGCCAAGGTTTTGGGGGGACAGATACGCAGTATTTT.

This clone was seen a few times. This chain connects TRBV18 to TRBJ1-1; 7 bases align to TRBD1. There are 13 residues in the CDR3. Germline values: CDR1 KGHSH, CDR2 LQKENI. Unmatched junction bases numbered 5, after V lost 3 bases and J lost 7 bases. CDR3 protein: CASSPDRDLEAFF. CDR3 bases: TGTGCCAGCTCACCCGACAGGGACCTTGAAGCTTTCTTT.

This clone has only a few counts. The chain is built from TRBV30 and TRBJ2-7; the match to TRBD2 covers 7 bases. The CDR3 covers 13 residues. Germline lookup yields CDR1 GTSNPN and CDR2 SVGIG (reference sequence). The V gene end was trimmed by 5 bases and the J gene end by 7 bases; junction bases not matched to a gene: 11. CDR3 sequence reads: CAWSRDYTGEQYF. The CDR3, as DNA: TGTGCCTGGTCCCGGGACTACACGGGGGAGCAGTACTTC.

This clone has more than one count but fewer than ten. The genes are TRBV30 and TRBJ2-1; 8 nucleotides align to TRBD1. The germline V gene has CDR1 GTSNPN and CDR2 SVGIG (reference sequence). This CDR3 has 13 residues. After removal of 4 bases from V and 3 bases from J, the junction contained 2 bases not matched to a gene. In nucleotides, the CDR3 is TGTGCCTGGACGGACAGGGACTACAATGAGCAGTTCTTC. Amino acid sequence: CAWTDRDYNEQFF.

This clone was found a few times. The chain has TRBV5-4 and TRBJ1-1; tentative D call: TRBD1 (5 bases). From germline, CDR1 is SGHNT and CDR2 YYREEE (reference sequence). This CDR3 has 15 residues. With 3 bases removed from V and 1 base from J, the gap between germline ends came to 13 bases. The CDR3 spells CASSSGGHSNTEAFF. CDR3 DNA sequence: TGTGCCAGCAGCTCCGGCGGACATTCGAACACTGAAGCTTTCTTT. The full variable domain, completed using reference TRBV5-4 and TRBJ1-1, is ETGVTQSPTHLIKTRGQQVTLRCSSQSGHNTVSWYQQALGQGPQFIFQYYREEENGRGNFPPRFSGLQFPNYSSELNVNALELDDSALYLCASSSGGHSNTEAFFGQGTRLTVV.

The V and J genes are TRBV4-1 and TRBJ2-5, with TRBD1 as a possible D gene (5 bases). This CDR3 is built from 17 residues. V dropped 4 bases and J dropped 3 bases, with 21 bases sitting between them. Germline lookup yields CDR1 MGHRA and CDR2 YSYEKL. This chain's CDR3 is CASSPRKAGFVEETQYF. CDR3 sequence (DNA): TGCGCCAGCAGCCCCCGAAAGGCAGGGTTTGTGGAAGAGACCCAGTACTTC.

The rearrangement joins TRBV6-1 to TRBJ2-7; 9 bases fit TRBD2. The length of the CDR3 is 16 residues. With 1 base clipped from V and 0 bases from J, the junction kept 4 bases outside the gene matches. CDR1 and CDR2 (germline): MNHNS, SASEGT. The CDR3 DNA sequence: TGTGCCAGCAGTGAAGGGGGAGCGGGAGGCTCCTACGAGCAGTACTTC. It specifies CASSEGGAGGSYEQYF.

V gene TRBV11-2 combines with J gene TRBJ2-2, with TRBD1 matching 9 bases. Germline lookup yields CDR1 SGHAT and CDR2 FQNNGV. V was pared by 7 bases and J by 2 bases, with 11 bases of the junction left unmatched. The CDR3 sequence is 17 residues long. The CDR3 loop reads CASIPSGQGYNTGELFF. CDR3 nucleotide sequence: TGTGCCAGCATCCCCTCCGGACAGGGGTATAACACCGGGGAGCTGTTTTTT.

This clone was observed a handful of times. The V call is TRBV6-5, the J call TRBJ2-3, with D possibly TRBD2 on 6 matching bases. Germline V gives CDR1 MNHEY, CDR2 SVGAGI. The CDR3 totals 14 residues. Between the trimmed V and J ends, which lost 2 bases and 5 bases, there was a span of 11 bases. The CDR3 DNA reads as TGTGCCAGCAGTTACGGGACTTTACGAGATACGCAGTATTTT. Amino acid sequence: CASSYGTLRDTQYF.

This clone has only a few counts. The rearrangement links TRBV10-3 to TRBJ2-1; 8 positions agree with TRBD1. The V gene's germline CDR1 is ENHRY and CDR2 SYGVKD. The CDR3 extends over 12 amino acids. Losses at the gene ends were 11 bases for V and 7 bases for J; bases not matched to a gene: 7. The CDR3 reads CADWDRRNEQFF. The CDR3 DNA follows: TGTGCCGACTGGGACAGGCGGAATGAGCAGTTCTTC.

This chain uses TRBV4-1 with TRBJ2-1; tentatively, D is TRBD2 (6 bases). Per the germline V gene, CDR1 is MGHRA and CDR2 is YSYEKL. V was shortened by 0 bases and J by 0 bases, with 9 bases between the two germline ends. This CDR3 has 16 residues. CDR3 nucleotide sequence: TGCGCCAGCAGCCAAGATGGGCGGGGCTCCTACAATGAGCAGTTCTTC. It translates to CASSQDGRGSYNEQFF.